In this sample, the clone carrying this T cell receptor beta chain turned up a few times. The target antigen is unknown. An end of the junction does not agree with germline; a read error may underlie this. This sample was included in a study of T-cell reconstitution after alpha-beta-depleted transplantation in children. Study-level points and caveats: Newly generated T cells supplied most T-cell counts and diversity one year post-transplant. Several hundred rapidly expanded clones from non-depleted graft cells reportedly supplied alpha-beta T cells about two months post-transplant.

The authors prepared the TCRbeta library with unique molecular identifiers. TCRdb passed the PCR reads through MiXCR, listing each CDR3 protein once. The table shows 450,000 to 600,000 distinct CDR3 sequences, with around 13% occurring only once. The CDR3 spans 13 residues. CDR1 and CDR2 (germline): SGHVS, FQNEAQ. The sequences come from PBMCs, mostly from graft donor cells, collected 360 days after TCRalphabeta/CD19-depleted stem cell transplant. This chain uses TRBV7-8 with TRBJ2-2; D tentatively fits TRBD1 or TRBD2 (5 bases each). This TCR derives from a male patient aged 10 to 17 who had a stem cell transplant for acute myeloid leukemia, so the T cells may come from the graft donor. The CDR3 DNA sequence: TGTGCCAGCAACTTAGGGGAGAGCGGGGAGCTGTTTTTT. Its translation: CASNLGESGELFF.